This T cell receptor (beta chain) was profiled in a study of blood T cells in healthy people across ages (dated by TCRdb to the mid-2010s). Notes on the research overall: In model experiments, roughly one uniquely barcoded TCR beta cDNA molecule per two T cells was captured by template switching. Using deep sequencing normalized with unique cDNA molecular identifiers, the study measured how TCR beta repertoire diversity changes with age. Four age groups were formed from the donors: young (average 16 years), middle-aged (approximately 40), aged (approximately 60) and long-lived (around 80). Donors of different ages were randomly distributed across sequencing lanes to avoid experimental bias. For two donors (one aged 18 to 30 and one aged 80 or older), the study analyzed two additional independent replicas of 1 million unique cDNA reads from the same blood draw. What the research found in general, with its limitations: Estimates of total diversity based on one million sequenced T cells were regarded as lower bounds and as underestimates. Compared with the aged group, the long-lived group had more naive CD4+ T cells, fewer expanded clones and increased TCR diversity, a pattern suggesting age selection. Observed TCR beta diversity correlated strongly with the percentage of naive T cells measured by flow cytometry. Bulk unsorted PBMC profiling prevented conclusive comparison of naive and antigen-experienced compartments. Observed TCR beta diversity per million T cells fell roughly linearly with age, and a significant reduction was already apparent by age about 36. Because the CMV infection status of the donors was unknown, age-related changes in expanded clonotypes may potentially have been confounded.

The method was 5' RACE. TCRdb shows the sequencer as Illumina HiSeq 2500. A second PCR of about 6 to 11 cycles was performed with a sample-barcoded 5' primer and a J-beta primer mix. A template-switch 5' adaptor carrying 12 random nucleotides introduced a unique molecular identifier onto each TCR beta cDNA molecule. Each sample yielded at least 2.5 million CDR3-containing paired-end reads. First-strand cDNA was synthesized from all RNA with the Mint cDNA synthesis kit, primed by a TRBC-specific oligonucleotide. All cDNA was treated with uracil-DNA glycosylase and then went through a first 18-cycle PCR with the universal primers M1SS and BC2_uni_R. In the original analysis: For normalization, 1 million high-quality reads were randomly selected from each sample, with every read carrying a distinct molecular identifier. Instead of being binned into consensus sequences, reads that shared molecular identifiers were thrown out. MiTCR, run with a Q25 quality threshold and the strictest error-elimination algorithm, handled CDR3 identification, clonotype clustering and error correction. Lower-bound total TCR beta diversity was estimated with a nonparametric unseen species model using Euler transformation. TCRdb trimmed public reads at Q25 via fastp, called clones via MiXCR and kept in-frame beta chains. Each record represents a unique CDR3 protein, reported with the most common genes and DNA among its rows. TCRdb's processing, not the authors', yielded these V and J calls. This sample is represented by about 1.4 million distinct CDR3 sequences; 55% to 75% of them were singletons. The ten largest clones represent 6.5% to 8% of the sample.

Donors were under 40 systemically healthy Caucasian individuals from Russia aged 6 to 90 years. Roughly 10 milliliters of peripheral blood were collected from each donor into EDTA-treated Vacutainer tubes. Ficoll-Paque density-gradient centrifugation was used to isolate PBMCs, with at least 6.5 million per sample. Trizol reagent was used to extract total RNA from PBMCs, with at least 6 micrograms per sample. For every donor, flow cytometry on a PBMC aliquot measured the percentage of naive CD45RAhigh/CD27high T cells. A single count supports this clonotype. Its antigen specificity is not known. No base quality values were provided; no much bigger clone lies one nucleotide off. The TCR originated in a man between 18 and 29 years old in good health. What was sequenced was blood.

The nucleotide sequence is given as TGTGCCAGCAGCCAACGGAGGTTGGCCACAGATACGCAGTATTTT. Translation gives CASSQRRLATDTQYF. The V and J genes are TRBV7-2 and TRBJ2-3, with TRBD2 as a weak D call on 5 bases. From cysteine to phenylalanine, the CDR3 is 15 amino acids long. Solely the CDR3 DNA is kept, with 45 bases framed from the first base. The germline V gene specifies SGHTA as CDR1 and FQGNSA as CDR2. V is pared back by 5 bases and J by 2 bases, with 14 bases lying between the germline termini.